The 14 T cell receptor beta chains below were found in one sample sequenced in a study of low-dose radiotherapy and immunotherapy resistance in tumors. Time point in this sample: after trial treatment. As to treatment: LDRT plus nivolumab, ipilimumab, low-dose cyclophosphamide and aspirin (RACIN trial). Alpha and beta chains were covered, as first-strand cDNA relied on TRAV- and TRBV-specific primers. TCR amplification ran 20 PCR cycles using constant-region and V-primer adapter primers. TCRdb redid the calling of the reads with MiXCR, one entry per CDR3 protein. The sample yields approximately 30,000 distinct CDR3 sequences, around 50% seen once. Source: PBMCs, taken after low-dose radiotherapy plus immunotherapy. The source of these receptors is a male donor with gallbladder cancer.

J is TRBJ1-4 and V is TRBV3-1; TRBD1 is a possible D gene (6 bases). CDR3 length equals 13 residues. V lost 5 bases to trimming and J lost 7 bases, with 11 bases between them. The germline V gene encodes CDR1 LGHDT and CDR2 YNNKEL (reference sequence). The CDR3 nucleotides read TGTGCCAGCAGCAAGTGGGGGCCTGAAAAACTGTTTTTT. Its translation: CASSKWGPEKLFF.

This chain uses TRBV5-1 with TRBJ2-1; 9 bases are a match to TRBD2. The J call may be faulty, since TRBJ2-7 better matches the DNA end. The CDR3 runs 17 residues. The germline gives CDR1 SGHRS, CDR2 YFSETQ. The CDR3 DNA is TGCGCCAGCAGCTTGGGGCCTAGCGGGGCACACTCCTACGAGCAGTACTTC. This encodes CASSLGPSGAHSYEQYF.

The CDR3 loop reads CASSPGTGGANSLTEAFF. Written as DNA, the CDR3 is TGTGCCAGCAGCCCCGGGACAGGGGGCGCAAACAGTCTCACTGAAGCTTTCTTT. The gene calls are TRBV11-1 and TRBJ1-1; TRBD1 aligns across 12 bases. Unmatched junction bases numbered 14, after V lost 5 bases and J lost 4 bases. The length of the CDR3 is 18 residues. Germline CDR1 SGHAT, CDR2 FQDESV (reference sequence).

The genes are TRBV11-2 and TRBJ1-2; 8 nucleotides align to TRBD1. V was pared by 0 bases and J by 4 bases, with 4 bases of the junction left unmatched. CDR1 and CDR2 from the germline V gene are SGHAT and FQNNGV. The CDR3 has 15 amino acids. This CDR3 is CASSLEPGGFYGYTF. Here the CDR3 DNA reads TGTGCCAGCAGCTTAGAGCCAGGGGGCTTCTATGGCTACACCTTC.

This clonotype was counted at least ten times. Compared with germline, one end of the junction differs, possibly owing to a read error. CDR3 residues: CASSLGQGGTGELFF. The CDR3, as DNA: TGTGCCAGCAGCCTAGGACAGGGGGGGACCGGGGAGCTGTTTTTT. The V gene is TRBV13, the J gene TRBJ2-2; 10 bases line up with TRBD1. The germline gives CDR1 PRHDT, CDR2 FYEKMQ (reference sequence). This CDR3 region has 15 residues.

A word on this clonotype: A far larger clone is just one base off, so this is likely a read error. The gene calls are TRBV7-6 and TRBJ2-7; the match to TRBD2 covers 7 bases. Germline V gene data show CDR1 as SGHVS and CDR2 as FNYEAQ. J lost 9 bases, V lost 4 bases, and 9 bases had no gene match. The CDR3 extends over 13 amino acids. In DNA, the CDR3 is TGTGCCAGCAGCTACAGCGGTGGCGGGGGGCAGTACTTC. Amino acid sequence: CASSYSGGGGQYF.

This clonotype was seen repeatedly, ten times or more. DNA of the CDR3: TGTGCCAGCAGTTTCGACGGTGCCTACGAGCAGTACTTC. Protein: CASSFDGAYEQYF. The chain combines TRBV28 with TRBJ2-7; D not resolved. V lost 3 bases, J lost 2 bases, and 8 bases lay in between. From germline, CDR1 is MDHEN and CDR2 SYDVKM. This CDR3 region has 13 residues.

This clonotype was counted at least ten times. The chain has TRBV3-1 and TRBJ2-5, with no clear D. CDR1 is LGHDT, CDR2 YNNKEL, per germline (reference sequence). The V and J ends lost 1 base and 6 bases respectively, with 9 bases between them. The CDR3 runs 13 residues. CDR3 bases: TGTGCCAGCAGCCAAGGATCAATGCAGACCCAGTACTTC. Translating it yields CASSQGSMQTQYF.

CDR3 loop: CASSTPSGASGRPIGETQYF. The CDR3 nucleotides read TGTGCCAGCAGTACCCCCTCTGGGGCTAGCGGGAGGCCCATAGGGGAGACCCAGTACTTC. This rearrangement joins TRBV2 to TRBJ2-5, with TRBD2 matching over 11 bases. Germline lookup yields CDR1 SNHLY and CDR2 FYNNEI. CDR3 length: 20 amino acids. J was trimmed by 5 bases and V by 5 bases; bases with no gene match: 22.

The chain is built from TRBV5-4 and TRBJ2-2; D unresolved. In germline, CDR1 is SGHNT, CDR2 YYREEE (reference sequence). V shed 0 bases and J shed 3 bases, with 12 bases lying between them. The CDR3 is 16 residues long. The CDR3 here is CASSLAPVGYTGELFF. The CDR3 region has the DNA TGTGCCAGCAGCTTGGCCCCCGTTGGGTACACCGGGGAGCTGTTTTTT.

This clonotype was detected ten times or more. The chain has TRBV5-1 and TRBJ2-3; tentatively, D is TRBD2 (6 bases). Germline loops: CDR1 SGHRS, CDR2 YFSETQ. The V end was cut by 0 bases, the J end by 2 bases, with 10 bases between. There are 15 residues in the CDR3. CDR3: CASSLAGGPTDTQYF. The CDR3 region has the DNA TGCGCCAGCAGCTTGGCCGGGGGACCCACAGATACGCAGTATTTT.

This chain joins TRBV20-1 and TRBJ2-5, with a possible D match to TRBD2 (5 bases). CDR1 and CDR2 from the germline V gene are DFQATT and SNEGSKA (reference sequence). V dropped 0 bases and J dropped 4 bases, with 9 bases sitting between them. The CDR3 totals 13 residues. The DNA for the CDR3 is TGCAGTGCTAGAGAAAGTCGGGGAGAGACCCAGTACTTC. Translated, it gives CSARESRGETQYF.

V gene TRBV29-1 combines with J gene TRBJ2-1; D uncertain. CDR1 and CDR2 from the germline V gene are SQVTM and ANQGSEA. CDR3 length: 14 residues. Trimming removed 2 bases at V and 0 bases at J, with 8 bases between. CDR3 protein: CSVELERSYNEQFF. The CDR3 DNA reads as TGCAGCGTTGAATTGGAGCGCTCCTACAATGAGCAGTTCTTC.

V is TRBV25-1 and J is TRBJ2-2, with D tentatively TRBD2 (6 bases). V lost 4 bases and J 7 bases, leaving 16 bases between the germline ends. The CDR3 is made up of 15 amino acids. Germline V gene lookup returns CDR1 MGHDK and CDR2 SYGVNS. The CDR3 reads CASSGGAGLGGELFF. CDR3 DNA: TGTGCCAGCAGTGGCGGGGCGGGGCTCGGCGGGGAGCTGTTTTTT.